A selection of T cell receptor beta chains follows, all from one sample in a study of cytomegalovirus exposure and HLA in healthy donors. The table came from immunoSEQ multiplex PCR; TCRdb's copy has only in-frame clones and leaves some out. The sample includes around 150,000 clones, approximately 86% of them seen just once. Sequenced material: PBMCs. The receptor set was obtained from a young woman in good health and CMV-seronegative. CDR3s include the opening cysteine and the closing phenylalanine or tryptophan. A clone size is listed for some rows: how often the clone was seen (once, few, many), or a class if it is expanded.

>.|TRBV19|17
CASSTKTSTYSNQPQHF
>.|TRBV6-5|14
CASSPVDRDSEQYF
>.|TRBV28|12
CASSSAGGPLHF
>.|TRBV10-3|15
CAISDITGMGTEAFF
>.|TRBV6-6|16
CASSYSQGKSNQPQHF
>once|TRBV6-5|13
CASSYDRGQPQHF
>.|TRBV28|14
CASSLTGQSYEQYF
>.|TRBV12-5|15
CASGFRGGDDQPQHF
>.|TRBV15|15
CATSRAGDLYEKLFF
>.|TRBV6-5|14
CASRLGQGSSPLHF
>.|TRBV5-1|15
CASSSYRGYQETQYF
>once|TRBV5-1|14
CASSLGTANYGYTF
>once|TRBV27|13
CASSSGVHYEQYF